These 22 T cell receptor beta chains share one sample of origin, sequenced in a study of OX40 agonist ivuxolimab in advanced cancers. Sequencing used immunoSEQ multiplex PCR; TCRdb keeps in-frame clones, though not all of them. The repertoire includes roughly 20,000 clones, about four fifths of them detected once, and less than 4% sits in the top ten. The sequences come from CD4+ or CD8+ T cells sorted from blood, collected in a trial of the OX40 agonist ivuxolimab. These receptors all come from an adult with an advanced solid tumor such as melanoma, head and neck, liver or kidney cancer.

The J gene is TRBJ1-6, the V gene TRBV2, with TRBD1 identical over 8 bases. The V gene's germline CDR1 is SNHLY and CDR2 FYNNEI. The CDR3 consists of 14 residues. After removal of 7 bases from V and 6 bases from J, the junction contained 5 bases not matched to a gene. CDR3 coding DNA: TGTGCCAGCACCCTCGACAGGGGTAATTCACCCCTCCACTTT. Encoded protein: CASTLDRGNSPLHF.

The chain carries TRBV4-3 and TRBJ2-2, with 10 bases aligning to TRBD2. Germline V CDR1 and CDR2: LGHNA, YSLEER. With V trimmed by 0 bases and J by 0 bases, 10 bases remained unmatched. This CDR3 has 20 residues. In DNA, the CDR3 is TGCGCCAGCAGCCAAGATAGGCTAGCGGGAGTTTCCGCGAACACCGGGGAGCTGTTTTTT. It specifies CASSQDRLAGVSANTGELFF.

CDR3 DNA sequence: TGTGCCAGCAGCTTGGTGGGACTAGCGGGAGGGCTTGAGACCCAGTACTTC. This translates into CASSLVGLAGGLETQYF. This chain links TRBV5-6 with TRBJ2-5; TRBD2 matches at 16 bases. After removal of 0 bases from V and 5 bases from J, the junction contained 4 bases not matched to a gene. Germline V gene data show CDR1 as SGHDT and CDR2 as YYEEEE. CDR3 length: 17 amino acids. The full variable domain, completed using reference TRBV5-6 and TRBJ2-5, is DAGVTQSPTHLIKTRGQQVTLRCSPKSGHDTVSWYQQALGQGPQFIFQYYEEEERQRGNFPDRFSGHQFPNYSSELNVNALLLGDSALYLCASSLVGLAGGLETQYFGPGTRLLVL.

V usage is TRBV18 and J usage is TRBJ2-6, with D uncertain. V was pared by 6 bases and J by 4 bases, with 10 bases between. The CDR3 has 14 residues. Per the germline V gene, CDR1 is KGHSH and CDR2 is LQKENI. This CDR3 reads CASSPVGGANVLTF. In DNA, the CDR3 is TGTGCCAGCTCCCCTGTCGGAGGGGCCAACGTCCTGACTTTC.

The chain links TRBV19 to TRBJ2-1; maybe TRBD1 (6 bases). Trimming pared 5 bases from V and 2 bases from J, leaving 16 bases between. CDR1 LNHDA and CDR2 SQIVND come from the germline V gene (reference sequence). This CDR3 comprises 16 residues. This chain's CDR3 is CASSDQTGFPYNEQFF. The CDR3 DNA reads as TGTGCCAGTAGTGACCAAACAGGGTTCCCCTACAATGAGCAGTTCTTC.

This clone has only one observation. The chain couples TRBV27 to TRBJ1-6; the D is unclear. This CDR3 region has 16 residues. Between the trimmed V and J ends, which lost 6 bases and 0 bases, there was a span of 12 bases. Germline CDR1 and CDR2: MNHEY and SMNVEV (reference sequence). This CDR3 is CASSPVASSYNSPLHF. The CDR3 DNA reads as TGTGCCAGCAGCCCAGTCGCGAGCTCCTATAATTCACCCCTCCACTTT.

The rearrangement uses TRBV10-3 and TRBJ2-1; 7 bases match TRBD2. Germline CDR1 reads ENHRY; CDR2 reads SYGVKD. After removal of 4 bases from V and 6 bases from J, the junction contained 9 bases not matched to a gene. The CDR3 contains 15 residues. The CDR3 bases are TGTGCCATCAGTGTAATGGCGGGCGGGAGCAATGAGCAGTTCTTC. The encoded protein is CAISVMAGGSNEQFF.

This clone was recorded only once. CDR3 nucleotides: TGTGCCAGCAAGTACTCGGATACAGGGAAGCCTGAAGCTTTCTTT. Translating it yields CASKYSDTGKPEAFF. This chain joins TRBV6-5 and TRBJ1-1; D may be TRBD1 (6 bases). V was pared by 7 bases and J by 6 bases, with 21 bases between. The CDR3 consists of 15 residues. The germline V gene has CDR1 MNHEY and CDR2 SVGAGI.

Here the CDR3 DNA reads TGTGCCAGCAGTTACGACCCTACAGCGAACACTGAAGCTTTCTTT. Protein sequence: CASSYDPTANTEAFF. The V gene is TRBV6-5, the J gene TRBJ1-1; D gene uncertain. The V end was cut by 2 bases, the J end by 1 base, with 11 bases between. From germline, CDR1 is MNHEY and CDR2 SVGAGI. The CDR3 length is 15 residues.

The genes are TRBV20-1 and TRBJ1-2; tentatively, D is TRBD1 (5 bases). In germline, CDR1 is DFQATT, CDR2 SNEGSKA (reference sequence). With 0 bases removed from V and 8 bases from J, the gap between germline ends came to 7 bases. The CDR3 extends over 11 amino acids. The CDR3, as DNA: TGCAGTGCTAGAGATCGGGACGGCTACACCTTC. It translates to CSARDRDGYTF.

The chain couples TRBV10-3 to TRBJ2-1; TRBD2 agrees at 11 bases. CDR1 is ENHRY and CDR2 is SYGVKD in the germline V gene. After removal of 4 bases from V and 0 bases from J, the junction contained 2 bases not matched to a gene. The CDR3 covers 16 residues. CDR3 protein: CAISVTSGSSYNEQFF. CDR3 DNA: TGTGCCATCAGTGTAACTAGCGGGAGCTCCTACAATGAGCAGTTCTTC.

Written as DNA, the CDR3 is TGTGCCAGCAGCCCCAAGCAAGGGCCCACGTTGGGTGAGCAGTTCTTC. This gives the protein CASSPKQGPTLGEQFF. The chain is built from TRBV7-9 and TRBJ2-1; D gene unclear. The V end was cut by 5 bases, the J end by 9 bases, with 23 bases between. CDR3 size: 16 residues. CDR1 is SEHNR, CDR2 FQNEAQ, per germline (reference sequence).

The rearrangement uses TRBV6-6 and TRBJ1-1; 7 bases map to TRBD1. After removal of 7 bases from V and 1 base from J, the junction contained 3 bases not matched to a gene. Germline V gene lookup returns CDR1 MNHNY and CDR2 SVGAGI (reference sequence). This CDR3 is built from 13 residues. CDR3 DNA: TGTGCCAGCACCAACAGGGGGAACACTGAAGCTTTCTTT. Protein product: CASTNRGNTEAFF.

V is TRBV11-2 and J is TRBJ2-7; 10 bases fit TRBD2. The germline V gene encodes CDR1 SGHAT and CDR2 FQNNGV. The CDR3 loop spans 16 amino acids. With V trimmed by 1 base and J by 4 bases, 7 bases remained unmatched. CDR3 protein: CASSLGLAGDWYEQYF. The CDR3 DNA is TGTGCCAGCAGCTTAGGGCTAGCGGGAGATTGGTACGAGCAGTACTTC.

CDR3 bases: TGTGCCAGTCCCCGTTTGGGACGGGATGGGGCAGATACGCAGTATTTT. Protein sequence: CASPRLGRDGADTQYF. The J gene is TRBJ2-3, the V gene TRBV9; D possibly uses TRBD1 or TRBD2 (5 bases each). There are 16 residues in the CDR3. The germline V gene encodes CDR1 SGDLS and CDR2 YYNGEE. With 8 bases removed from V and 4 bases from J, the gap between germline ends came to 23 bases. Full variable domain (missing parts from reference TRBV9 and TRBJ2-3): DSGVTQTPKHLITATGQRVTLRCSPRSGDLSVYWYQQSLDQGLQFLIQYYNGEERAKGNILERFSAQQFPDLHSELNLSSLELGDSALYFCASPRLGRDGADTQYFGPGTRLTVL.

The chain carries TRBV7-3 and TRBJ2-7, with TRBD1 matching 9 bases. From germline, CDR1 is SGHTA and CDR2 FQGTGA. V was pared by 4 bases and J by 3 bases, with 1 base of the junction left unmatched. The CDR3 contains 13 residues. DNA of the CDR3: TGTGCCAGCAGCTCGACAGGGGGCTACGAGCAGTACTTC. This gives the protein CASSSTGGYEQYF.

The CDR3 loop is CASRHRDSDTEAFF. The CDR3 DNA follows: TGTGCCAGCAGGCATAGGGACAGCGACACTGAAGCTTTCTTT. The chain recombines TRBV28 with TRBJ1-1, with 7 positions matching TRBD1. The CDR3 loop spans 14 amino acids. Germline CDR1 reads MDHEN; CDR2 reads SYDVKM. With V trimmed by 6 bases and J by 3 bases, 7 bases remained unmatched.

This chain connects TRBV14 to TRBJ2-1; tentative D call: TRBD2 (6 bases). The CDR3 runs 15 residues. Looked up from germline, CDR1 is SGHDN and CDR2 is FVKESK. The V end lost 1 base, the J end lost 8 bases, and 15 bases lay between the germline ends. This CDR3 is CASSQVSTGGHEQFF. In DNA, the CDR3 is TGTGCCAGCAGCCAAGTATCCACCGGGGGTCATGAGCAGTTCTTC.

The CDR3 nucleotides are TGTGCCAGCAGCCTGGGACTAGCGGGGATGTACGAGCAGTACTTC. Protein product: CASSLGLAGMYEQYF. V gene TRBV5-8 combines with J gene TRBJ2-7; TRBD2 agrees at 13 bases. The CDR3 length is 15 residues. Germline-derived CDR1 and CDR2 are SGHTS and YDEGEE. V was pared by 4 bases and J by 4 bases, with 5 bases of the junction left unmatched. The full variable domain, completed using reference TRBV5-8 and TRBJ2-7, is EAGVTQSPTHLIKTRGQQATLRCSPISGHTSVYWYQQALGLGLQFLLWYDEGEERNRGNFPPRFSGRQFPNYSSELNVNALELEDSALYLCASSLGLAGMYEQYFGPGTRLTVT.

The V and J genes are TRBV5-8 and TRBJ1-4; D remains unclear. The germline V gene encodes CDR1 SGHTS and CDR2 YDEGEE. Trimming removed 4 bases at V and 3 bases at J, with 10 bases between. The length of the CDR3 is 14 residues. This chain's CDR3 is CASSPSLSNEKLFF. DNA of the CDR3: TGTGCCAGCAGCCCCAGCCTATCTAATGAAAAACTGTTTTTT.

J is TRBJ2-7 and V is TRBV27; 11 nucleotides align to TRBD2. Per the germline V gene, CDR1 is MNHEY and CDR2 is SMNVEV (reference sequence). The CDR3 has 15 amino acids. With 6 bases clipped from V and 7 bases from J, the junction kept 11 bases outside the gene matches. CDR3 DNA sequence: TGTGCCAGCAGGGGTAGCGGGAGGGAATCTCGGGAGCAGTACTTC. It codes for CASRGSGRESREQYF.

The rearrangement uses TRBV18 and TRBJ1-1; 12 bases match TRBD1. V gave up 0 bases and J gave up 1 base; unmatched junction bases: 24. CDR1 and CDR2 from the germline V gene are KGHSH and LQKENI. CDR3 length: 24 residues. The CDR3 here is CASSPPKTPGQGAQFIGRNTEAFF. For the CDR3, the DNA is TGTGCCAGCTCACCACCTAAAACGCCGGGACAGGGGGCTCAGTTTATTGGGAGGAACACTGAAGCTTTCTTT.